This is a list of T cell receptor beta chains from one sample in a study of T cell repertoires in cytomegalovirus infection. TCRdb independently ran MiXCR on the reads; one entry per CDR3 protein. The sample lists roughly 500,000 distinct CDR3 sequences; about 15% were seen once. Specimen: CD8+ T cells from PBMCs. The origin of the receptors is a human donor in good health (CMV status not recorded). Some clones in this sample may be carry-over from other donors' samples. CDR3s include the opening cysteine and the closing phenylalanine or tryptophan. Each record gives: D gene, J gene, clone size, V gene, CDR3 protein, CDR3 DNA. D genes are given only for firm matches. Only part of the rows carry a size: once, few, many, or a class if the clone is expanded.

. | TRBJ2-7 | many | TRBV11-2 | CASSLWGSYEQYF | TGTGCCAGCAGCTTATGGGGCTCCTACGAGCAGTACTTC
. | TRBJ1-5 | many | TRBV12-3/TRBV12-4 | CASSSGGISNQPQHF | TGTGCCAGCAGTTCGGGCGGGATTAGCAATCAGCCCCAGCATTTT
TRBD2 | TRBJ2-7 | few | TRBV13 | CASSSAMGLAGKGYEQYF | TGTGCCAGCAGCTCCGCCATGGGACTAGCGGGAAAGGGTTACGAGCAGTACTTC
. | TRBJ2-1 | . | TRBV30 | CAWSVRRGYNEQFF | TGTGCCTGGAGTGTTCGTAGGGGATACAATGAGCAGTTCTTC
. | TRBJ2-1 | few | TRBV20-1 | CSARGVYNEQFF | TGCAGTGCTAGAGGGGTCTACAATGAGCAGTTCTTC
. | TRBJ2-7 | . | TRBV3-1 | CASSHGLYEQYF | TGTGCCAGCAGCCATGGGTTATACGAGCAGTACTTC
. | TRBJ1-2 | many | TRBV15 | CATSRDRGSNYGYTF | TGTGCCACCAGCAGAGACAGGGGCAGTAACTATGGCTACACCTTC
. | TRBJ1-1 | few | TRBV15 | CATAGPAASSEAFF | TGTGCCACCGCGGGGCCCGCAGCGTCGTCTGAAGCTTTCTTT
. | TRBJ2-3 | many | TRBV10-3 | CAISESGLRTDTQYF | TGTGCCATCAGTGAGTCAGGACTCCGCACAGATACGCAGTATTTT
. | TRBJ1-2 | few | TRBV6-2/TRBV6-3 | CASSYGTLGYTF | TGTGCCAGCAGTTACGGGACACTTGGCTACACCTTC
TRBD1 | TRBJ1-4 | many | TRBV7-9 | CASSLVGTGLPTNEKLFF | TGTGCCAGCAGCTTAGTCGGGACAGGGCTACCAACTAATGAAAAACTGTTTTTT
TRBD1 | TRBJ2-4 | many | TRBV5-6 | CASSLGQSKNIQYF | TGTGCCAGCAGCCTGGGACAGTCCAAAAACATTCAGTACTTC
TRBD1 | TRBJ1-1 | many | TRBV6-1 | CASSAQGALNTEAFF | TGTGCCAGCAGTGCGCAGGGGGCCTTGAACACTGAAGCTTTCTTT
TRBD1 | TRBJ2-7 | many | TRBV7-3 | CASSLNGDRGSYEQYF | TGTGCCAGCAGCCTAAATGGGGACAGGGGCTCCTACGAGCAGTACTTC
. | TRBJ2-1 | few | TRBV28 | CASSLRLLIGSNEQFF | TGTGCCAGCAGTTTAAGGTTGTTGATCGGCTCCAATGAGCAGTTCTTC
TRBD1 | TRBJ1-1 | few | TRBV19 | CASSGYRGENTEAFF | TGTGCCAGTAGTGGATACAGGGGTGAAAACACTGAAGCTTTCTTT
. | TRBJ2-7 | . | TRBV7-8 | CARSLEGTGQYEQYF | TGTGCCAGAAGCTTAGAAGGTACAGGGCAATACGAGCAGTACTTC
TRBD1 | TRBJ2-7 | many | TRBV7-9 | CASSRRGQGASEQYF | TGTGCCAGCAGCCGCCGGGGACAGGGGGCTTCCGAGCAGTACTTC
TRBD1 | TRBJ1-2 | few | TRBV12-5 | CASGTGGQVTF | TGTGCTAGTGGTACAGGGGGGCAGGTCACCTTC
. | TRBJ2-3 | few | TRBV11-2 | CASSLDSYTDTQYF | TGTGCCAGCAGCTTAGATAGCTACACAGATACGCAGTATTTT
TRBD1 | TRBJ2-1 | many | TRBV27 | CASSLDRGFYNEQFF | TGTGCCAGCAGTTTGGACAGGGGGTTCTACAATGAGCAGTTCTTC
. | TRBJ2-5 | . | TRBV19 | CASRGWQHQETQYF | TGTGCCAGTAGAGGATGGCAGCACCAAGAGACCCAGTACTTC
. | TRBJ1-5 | . | TRBV28 | CASSFGQFYSNQPQHF | TGTGCCAGCAGTTTCGGACAGTTCTATAGCAATCAGCCCCAGCATTTT
. | TRBJ2-7 | many | TRBV7-9 | CASSSYRQTYEQYF | TGTGCCAGCAGCTCGTATCGACAGACCTACGAGCAGTACTTC
. | TRBJ1-1 | many | TRBV4-1 | CASSQEIPGSTEAFF | TGCGCCAGCAGCCAAGAAATCCCGGGGAGTACTGAAGCTTTCTTT
TRBD1 | TRBJ2-7 | . | TRBV20-1 | CSAPGQLYEQYF | TGCAGTGCCCCGGGACAGCTCTACGAGCAGTACTTC
TRBD1 | TRBJ1-2 | few | TRBV7-9 | CASSWWTGAHYGYTF | TGTGCCAGCAGCTGGTGGACAGGCGCCCACTATGGCTACACCTTC
TRBD2 | TRBJ2-1 | . | TRBV7-9 | CASSNLAGSSYNEQFF | TGTGCCAGCAGCAACCTAGCGGGGAGCTCCTACAATGAGCAGTTCTTC
. | TRBJ2-1 | many | TRBV29-1 | CSVEGSWGAESDNEQFF | TGCAGCGTTGAAGGCTCATGGGGCGCCGAGTCCGACAATGAGCAGTTCTTC
TRBD2 | TRBJ2-1 | . | TRBV24-1 | CATSDQREGDNEQFF | TGTGCCACCAGTGATCAGCGGGAGGGGGACAATGAGCAGTTCTTC
. | TRBJ2-1 | many | TRBV10-3 | CAILLEGGGANEQFF | TGTGCCATCCTCCTTGAAGGCGGCGGGGCCAATGAGCAGTTCTTC
TRBD1 | TRBJ2-7 | few | TRBV15 | CATYTHTGVGVGEQYF | TGTGCCACCTACACTCATACAGGGGTTGGTGTTGGCGAGCAGTACTTC
TRBD1 | TRBJ2-4 | once | TRBV5-1 | CASSLTGGKNIQYF | TGCGCCAGCAGCTTGACAGGGGGAAAAAACATTCAGTACTTC
. | TRBJ1-1 | many | TRBV7-8 | CASSFRRVGTEAFF | TGTGCCAGCAGCTTTCGGAGGGTTGGCACTGAAGCTTTCTTT
. | TRBJ1-5 | few | TRBV29-1 | CSVSGGVRGNQPQHF | TGCAGCGTTTCGGGGGGAGTTCGGGGCAATCAGCCCCAGCATTTT
TRBD1 | TRBJ1-2 | few | TRBV28 | CASSALGTGIYGYTF | TGTGCCAGCAGTGCTTTAGGGACAGGGATCTATGGCTACACCTTC
TRBD1 | TRBJ2-1 | few | TRBV4-1 | CASSPAGTGVNEQFF | TGCGCCAGCAGCCCGGCCGGGACAGGGGTCAATGAGCAGTTCTTC
. | TRBJ2-1 | . | TRBV5-6 | CASSVTVYNEQFF | TGTGCCAGCAGCGTGACCGTCTACAATGAGCAGTTCTTC
. | TRBJ2-1 | . | TRBV7-9 | CASSAVPIF | TGTGCCAGCAGCGCGGTTCCTATCTTC
TRBD1 | TRBJ2-1 | . | TRBV9 | CASSASRDRVSYNEQFF | TGTGCCAGCAGCGCCTCCCGGGACAGGGTATCCTACAATGAGCAGTTCTTC